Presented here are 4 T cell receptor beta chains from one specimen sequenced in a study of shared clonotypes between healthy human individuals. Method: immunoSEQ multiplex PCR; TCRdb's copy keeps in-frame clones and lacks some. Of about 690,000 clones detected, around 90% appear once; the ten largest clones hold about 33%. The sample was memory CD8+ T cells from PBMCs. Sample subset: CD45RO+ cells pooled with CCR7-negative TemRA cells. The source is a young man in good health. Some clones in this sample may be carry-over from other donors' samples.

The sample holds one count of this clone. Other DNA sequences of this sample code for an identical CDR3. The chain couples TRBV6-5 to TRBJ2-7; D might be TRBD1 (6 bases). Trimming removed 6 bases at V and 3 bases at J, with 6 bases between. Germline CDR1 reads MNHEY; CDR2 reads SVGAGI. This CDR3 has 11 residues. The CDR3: CASRDSYEQYF. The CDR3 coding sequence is TGTGCCAGCAGGGACAGCTACGAGCAGTACTTC.

CDR3 loop: CASSLVGQLSGELFF. As DNA, the CDR3 is TGTGCCAGCAGCTTGGTGGGACAACTATCCGGGGAGCTGTTTTTT. V is TRBV7-8 and J is TRBJ2-2, with D possibly TRBD1 on 6 matching bases. Deletions cut 3 bases from V and 6 bases from J, with 14 bases between. The germline CDR1 and CDR2 sequences are SGHVS and FQNEAQ. There are 15 residues in the CDR3. The complete variable domain, with remaining parts taken from reference TRBV7-8 and TRBJ2-2, reads GAGVSQSPRYKVAKRGQDVALRCDPISGHVSLFWYQQALGQGPEFLTYFQNEAQLDKSGLPSDRFFAERPEGSVSTLKIQRTQQEDSAVYLCASSLVGQLSGELFFGEGSRLTVL.

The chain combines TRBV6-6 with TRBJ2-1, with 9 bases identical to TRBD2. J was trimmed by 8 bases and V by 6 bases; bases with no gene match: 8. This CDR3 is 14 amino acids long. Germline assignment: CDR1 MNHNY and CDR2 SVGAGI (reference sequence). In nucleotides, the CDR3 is TGTGCCAGCAGGTTGACTAGCGGCGGCGATGAGCAGTTCTTC. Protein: CASRLTSGGDEQFF.

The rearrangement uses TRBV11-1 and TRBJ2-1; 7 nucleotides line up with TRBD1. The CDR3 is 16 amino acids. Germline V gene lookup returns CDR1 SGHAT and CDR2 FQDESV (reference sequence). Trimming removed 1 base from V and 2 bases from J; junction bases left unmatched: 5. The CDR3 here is CASSLGAGGPYNEQFF. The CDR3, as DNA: TGTGCCAGCAGCTTAGGCGCAGGGGGACCCTACAATGAGCAGTTCTTC.